One TCR beta chain is described in this entry. These data belong to a study of Ad26.COV2.S vaccination and SARS-CoV-2 variants. Background on the study: Ad26.COV2.S shots went into the muscle once or twice, 56 days apart.

CDR3 size: 16 residues. Per the germline V gene, CDR1 is SGHKS and CDR2 is YYEKEE (reference sequence). V lost 4 bases and J lost 2, with 18 bases in between. Specified treatment: around 19 received Ad26.COV2.S at low or high dose, single or two shots; five or six received placebo; per-sample allocation not given. Samples came from day 63 after the first vaccine or placebo injection. The repertoire was sequenced with immunoSEQ multiplex PCR; TCRdb's copy has only in-frame clones and lacks some. The data contain approximately 460,000 clones, roughly nine tenths of them singletons. The sequence was obtained from a person aged 18-60 years who received the Ad26.COV2.S COVID-19 vaccine or a placebo. The sample consisted of peripheral blood, taken in a trial of Ad26.COV2.S vaccine versus placebo. V and J are TRBV5-5 and TRBJ1-1; D is possibly TRBD1 (5 bases). CDR3 residues: CASSPYRLDRNTEAFF. CDR3 bases: TGTGCCAGCAGCCCGTATAGACTCGACAGAAACACTGAAGCTTTCTTT.